This T cell receptor (beta chain) was recorded in a study of blood T cell repertoires in COVID-19. The authors' processing: Amplification with reference gene primers provided the estimates of nucleated cell counts. The protocol was immunoSEQ multiplex PCR, while the TCRdb copy is restricted to in-frame clones and leaves out a portion. V, J and clone size were drawn from that table, and D and trimming were deduced from the DNA. The table records 6,000 to 6,500 clones, 80% to 85% of them present only once. The CDR3 is 14 residues long. The ends were cut back, 5 bases at V and 1 base at J, with 12 bases in the middle. Looked up from germline, CDR1 is MNHEY and CDR2 is SMNVEV (reference sequence).

Sequences were obtained from peripheral blood. This chain connects TRBV27 to TRBJ2-7; D is unclear. This receptor was taken from a human donor with active COVID-19. The donor label of this sample is uncertain. CDR3 bases: TGTGCCAGCAGTCGCCCCGGCGGTTCCTACGAGCAGTACTTC. Residues: CASSRPGGSYEQYF.